Below, 17 T cell receptor beta chains from the same sample are listed, as sequenced in a study of blood T cells in healthy people across ages. Alongside a J-beta primer mix, a sample-barcoded 5' primer served in a second PCR lasting about 7 to 11 cycles. TCRdb itself ran the 5' RACE reads through MiXCR, one entry per CDR3 protein. Of hundreds of thousands of distinct CDR3 sequences detected, approximately 30% appear once; the ten largest clones hold 15% to 19%. Sequenced: blood. The receptors originated from an elderly woman in good health.

In this sample, this clonotype turned up a few times. A much larger clone lies one base from this, so it may be a read error. This chain connects TRBV6-2 or TRBV6-3 to TRBJ2-7; 9 bases line up with TRBD2. Looked up from germline, CDR1 is MNHEY and CDR2 is SVGEGT. The junction had 12 bases not matched to a gene; V was cut back by 2 bases and J by 7 bases. The CDR3 has 16 residues. This CDR3 is CASSYRGGGAHNEQYF. For the CDR3, the DNA is TGTGCCAGCAGTTACAGAGGCGGGGGGGCGCACAATGAGCAGTACTTC.

Turning to this clonotype: A much more abundant neighbour one base away suggests this may be a read error. This chain connects TRBV4-3 to TRBJ2-1, with D maybe TRBD2 (6 bases). This CDR3 has 15 residues. The V gene's germline CDR1 is LGHNA and CDR2 YSLEER. The CDR3 spells CTSSLGGRSYNEQFF. As DNA, the CDR3 is TGCACCAGCAGCCTCGGGGGACGCTCCTACAATGAGCAGTTCTTC.

There are a few counts of this clonotype. The J gene is TRBJ1-2, the V gene TRBV12-3 or TRBV12-4; D uncertain. The CDR3 loop spans 14 amino acids. Trimming pared 2 bases from V and 4 bases from J, leaving 11 bases between. The DNA for the CDR3 is TGTGCCAGCAGTTTAAGGCAGTACGGCTATGGCTACACCTTC. This gives the protein CASSLRQYGYGYTF.

V and J are TRBV20-1 and TRBJ2-5; D is uncertain. Germline V gives CDR1 DFQATT, CDR2 SNEGSKA (reference sequence). Trimming took 3 bases from V and 2 from J, leaving 7 bases between them. The CDR3 extends over 12 amino acids. CDR3 in DNA: TGCAGTGCTAGTTCCTTTCAAGAGACCCAGTACTTC. It is translated as CSASSFQETQYF.

This clonotype was seen only a few times. The rearrangement joins TRBV19 to TRBJ1-1; tentative D call: TRBD1 (5 bases). The CDR3 totals 13 residues. Germline lookup yields CDR1 LNHDA and CDR2 SQIVND (reference sequence). The ends were cut back, 5 bases at V and 7 bases at J, with 14 bases in the middle. The CDR3 DNA sequence: TGTGCCAGTAGTGGGGGACCAACGGTTGAAGCTTTCTTT. As protein: CASSGGPTVEAFF.

This clonotype has a handful of counts. A much more abundant neighbour one base away suggests this may be a read error. This chain uses TRBV24-1 with TRBJ2-7; D possibly corresponds to TRBD1 (5 bases). The germline CDR1 and CDR2 sequences are KGHDR and SFDVKD. CDR3 length equals 14 residues. V shed 5 bases and J shed 7 bases, with 17 bases lying between them. The CDR3 region has the DNA TGTGCCACCAGTGTCTCGACAGCCTACAATGAGCAGTACTTC. Translating gives CATSVSTAYNEQYF.

This chain uses TRBV20-1 with TRBJ1-2; possible D gene TRBD1, 5 bases. CDR1 and CDR2 (germline): DFQATT, SNEGSKA (reference sequence). This CDR3 is built from 15 residues. Trimming left V 3 bases short and J 4 bases short, with 18 bases between. The CDR3 loop reads CSASRVSGGSYGYTF. DNA for the CDR3: TGCAGTGCTAGCCGCGTATCGGGGGGGAGCTATGGCTACACCTTC.

This clonotype has just a few counts. A much more abundant neighbour one base away suggests this may be a read error. The chain has TRBV4-1 and TRBJ1-5; the D gene is possibly TRBD1 (5 bases). Trimming pared 2 bases from V and 5 bases from J, leaving 10 bases between. Germline CDR1 MGHRA, CDR2 YSYEKL. The CDR3 extends over 14 amino acids. This CDR3 reads CASSQSTGDQPQHF. CDR3 coding DNA: TGCGCCAGCAGCCAATCCACAGGTGATCAGCCCCAGCATTTT.

With respect to this clonotype: With a much larger clone just one base away, this may be a read error. The rearrangement links TRBV20-1 to TRBJ2-3; 9 bases are a match to TRBD2. The CDR3 is 15 amino acids. In germline, CDR1 is DFQATT, CDR2 SNEGSKA (reference sequence). V gave up 3 bases and J gave up 2 bases; unmatched junction bases: 6. This CDR3 is CSASERGVLTDTQYF. As DNA, the CDR3 is TGCAGTGCTAGCGAGCGGGGGGTCCTCACAGATACGCAGTATTTT.

V gene TRBV11-3 combines with J gene TRBJ2-5; 7 bases are a match to TRBD1. The CDR3 is 15 amino acids. CDR1 is SGHNT, CDR2 YENEEA, per germline. After removal of 5 bases from V and 5 bases from J, the junction contained 11 bases not matched to a gene. The CDR3 nucleotides read TGTGCCAGCAGCAAAGGGGGCTACCCGGAGGAGACCCAGTACTTC. It codes for CASSKGGYPEETQYF.

This clonotype was recorded a few times. V and J are TRBV5-1 and TRBJ1-1; D remains unclear. Germline CDR1 is SGHRS and CDR2 is YFSETQ. Between the trimmed V and J ends, which lost 3 bases and 9 bases, there was a span of 9 bases. The CDR3 is 11 amino acids. CDR3 nucleotide sequence: TGCGCCAGCAGCTCGTCCGATAAAGCTTTCTTT. Residues: CASSSSDKAFF. The whole variable domain, remainder taken from reference TRBV5-1 and TRBJ1-1, is KAGVTQTPRYLIKTRGQQVTLSCSPISGHRSVSWYQQTPGQGLQFLFEYFSETQRNKGNFPGRFSGRQFSNSRSEMNVSTLELGDSALYLCASSSSDKAFFGQGTRLTVV.

This clonotype was detected only a few times. CDR3 coding DNA: TGCAGTGCTAGATACGGGACTAGCGGGGGGAGGAATGAGCAGTTCTTC. Translated, it gives CSARYGTSGGRNEQFF. This sequence joins TRBV20-1 and TRBJ2-1; 15 bases are shared with TRBD2. This CDR3 has 16 amino acids. The V segment lost 2 bases and the J segment 7 bases; nucleotides outside the gene matches: 6. Germline loops: CDR1 DFQATT, CDR2 SNEGSKA (reference sequence).

Only a few counts were recorded for this clonotype. This chain links TRBV7-9 with TRBJ1-1; 7 nucleotides agree with TRBD1. With V trimmed by 6 bases and J by 9 bases, 7 bases remained unmatched. Looked up from germline, CDR1 is SEHNR and CDR2 is FQNEAQ (reference sequence). The CDR3 consists of 12 residues. Here the CDR3 reads CASRRTGGKAFF. As DNA, the CDR3 is TGTGCCAGCAGGAGGACAGGAGGAAAAGCTTTCTTT.

This clonotype showed up just a few times. The CDR3 coding sequence is TGTGCCAGCAGCCAAGAACCGGGACTAGCAAGAAATACGCAGTATTTT. Protein product: CASSQEPGLARNTQYF. The gene calls are TRBV4-2 and TRBJ2-3; 9 bases match TRBD2. CDR3 length: 16 residues. The V gene's germline CDR1 is LGHNA and CDR2 YNFKEQ. The V segment lost 0 bases and the J segment 7 bases; nucleotides outside the gene matches: 8.

A remark on this clonotype: A clone one base away is much larger, so this may be a read error. V is TRBV6-5 and J is TRBJ2-7; D perhaps matches TRBD2 (7 bases). The CDR3 totals 14 residues. V gave up 2 bases and J gave up 7 bases, with 15 bases separating them. Germline assignment: CDR1 MNHEY and CDR2 SVGAGI. As DNA, the CDR3 is TGTGCCAGCAGTTACGGCGGGGGCAGGAATGAGCAGTACTTC. Amino acid sequence: CASSYGGGRNEQYF.

This clonotype was seen many times. The J gene is TRBJ1-2, the V gene TRBV6-5, with D maybe TRBD1 (5 bases). In germline, CDR1 is MNHEY, CDR2 SVGAGI. Trimming pared 2 bases from V and 6 bases from J, leaving 13 bases between. The CDR3 sequence is 14 residues long. The DNA of the CDR3 is TGTGCCAGCAGTTACGGGGGACCTATCGATGGCTACACCTTC. It specifies CASSYGGPIDGYTF.

This clonotype was recorded at least ten times. The chain uses TRBV7-2 and TRBJ2-3; D could derive from TRBD1 or TRBD2 (6 bases each). This CDR3 has 14 amino acids. Trimming took off 6 bases at V and 5 bases at J, with 15 bases between the two ends. CDR1 is SGHTA and CDR2 is FQGNSA in the germline V gene. The DNA of the CDR3 is TGTGCCAGCAGTCGCGGAGGGGGTCAAGATACGCAGTATTTT. Residues: CASSRGGGQDTQYF.